A selection of T cell receptor beta chains follows, all from one sample in a study of blood T cells in healthy people across ages. TCRdb re-called the 5' RACE reads with MiXCR, one entry per CDR3 protein. The repertoire holds about 930,000 distinct CDR3 sequences, with 29% as singletons. The same sample was also studied in work on T cells of mothers and their children.

Sequencing used blood. The source is a woman aged 40 to 50 in good health. Both conserved end residues are part of each CDR3. Fields, in order: J gene, clone size, V gene, D gene, CDR3 protein, CDR3 DNA. A D gene is named only where the DNA matches it firmly. The size of a clone is reported for some rows only, either as once, few or many, or as a class for expanded clones.

TRBJ2-2	few	TRBV5-1	-	CASRQGAGELFF	TGCGCCAGCAGACAGGGAGCAGGGGAGCTGTTTTTT
TRBJ2-6	few	TRBV10-3	-	CAITDVRGGANVLTF	TGTGCCATCACGGACGTTCGGGGTGGGGCCAACGTCCTGACTTTC
TRBJ2-7	-	TRBV29-1	-	CSVLRRGQSSSYEQYF	TGCAGCGTGTTAAGGAGGGGACAGTCCAGCTCCTACGAGCAGTACTTC
TRBJ2-3	few	TRBV7-7	TRBD1	CASSPNRGPTDTQYF	TGTGCTAGCAGCCCAAACAGGGGACCCACAGATACGCAGTATTTT
TRBJ1-5	-	TRBV10-3	-	CAISEGNQPQHF	TGTGCCATCAGTGAGGGGAATCAGCCCCAGCATTTT
TRBJ1-1	-	TRBV6-5	TRBD1	CASGTGGGYTEAFF	TGTGCCAGCGGGACAGGGGGCGGGTACACTGAAGCTTTCTTT
TRBJ1-1	many	TRBV6-6	-	CATQLDRTEAFF	TGTGCCACCCAACTTGACAGGACTGAAGCTTTCTTT
TRBJ1-1	few	TRBV5-1	TRBD1	CASSLIPGQGTEAFF	TGCGCCAGCAGCTTAATACCCGGACAGGGAACTGAAGCTTTCTTT
TRBJ2-1	many	TRBV27	-	CASSLSKGYYNEQFF	TGTGCCAGCAGTTTATCGAAAGGTTACTACAATGAGCAGTTCTTC
TRBJ2-7	few	TRBV4-1	-	CASSQDMGAPYEQYF	TGCGCCAGCAGCCAAGATATGGGGGCCCCCTACGAGCAGTACTTC
TRBJ2-7	medium-sized	TRBV7-8	-	CASIEGGGTYEQYF	TGTGCCAGCATCGAGGGGGGGGGAACCTACGAGCAGTACTTC
TRBJ2-1	-	TRBV27	TRBD2	CASSLRGLAGAKETQFF	TGTGCCAGCAGTTTACGAGGTCTAGCGGGAGCTAAAGAGACCCAGTTCTTC
TRBJ2-3	once	TRBV5-1	-	CASSARVAADTQYF	TGCGCCAGCAGCGCCAGGGTTGCCGCAGATACGCAGTATTTT
TRBJ1-2	many	TRBV19	-	CASNLGGRFPYGYTF	TGTGCCAGTAATCTAGGGGGAAGGTTCCCCTATGGCTACACCTTC
TRBJ2-5	few	TRBV29-1	-	CSVRLGLYNEQYF	TGCAGCGTTAGATTGGGACTCTACAATGAGCAGTACTTT
TRBJ2-7	many	TRBV5-1	-	CASSLQGSRDEQYF	TGCGCCAGCAGTCTGCAGGGGAGTAGGGACGAGCAGTACTTC
TRBJ2-2	-	TRBV7-9	-	CASHRSKSAWTGELFF	TGTGCCAGCCACCGGTCGAAGTCGGCTTGGACCGGGGAGCTGTTTTTT
TRBJ2-2	-	TRBV7-8	TRBD2	CASSILALLVAGELFF	TGTGCCAGCAGCATACTAGCGTTGTTGGTGGCCGGGGAGCTGTTTTTT
TRBJ1-6	few	TRBV20-1	-	CSALYSSSGSPLHF	TGCAGCGCCCTATACAGTTCAAGTGGTTCACCCCTCCACTTT
TRBJ2-3	many	TRBV20-1	-	CSASGVGSGGDTQYF	TGCAGTGCTAGTGGGGTGGGTAGCGGAGGAGATACGCAGTATTTT
TRBJ1-4	many	TRBV20-1	-	CSAPSSPGSLATNEKLFF	TGCAGTGCTCCTAGCTCACCGGGAAGCTTAGCAACTAATGAAAAACTGTTTTTT
TRBJ2-1	few	TRBV4-3	-	CASSQQGGNNEQFF	TGCGCCAGCAGCCAACAGGGGGGGAACAATGAGCAGTTCTTC
TRBJ2-7	many	TRBV9	TRBD2	CASSPGLGSYEQYF	TGTGCCAGCAGCCCCGGACTAGGCTCCTACGAGCAGTACTTC
TRBJ2-4	few	TRBV6-6	TRBD1	CASTSGQGKIQYF	TGTGCCAGCACTTCTGGACAGGGCAAGATTCAGTACTTC
TRBJ1-2	few	TRBV2	-	CASSESGRESIGYTF	TGTGCCAGCAGTGAAAGCGGAAGGGAATCGATTGGCTACACCTTC